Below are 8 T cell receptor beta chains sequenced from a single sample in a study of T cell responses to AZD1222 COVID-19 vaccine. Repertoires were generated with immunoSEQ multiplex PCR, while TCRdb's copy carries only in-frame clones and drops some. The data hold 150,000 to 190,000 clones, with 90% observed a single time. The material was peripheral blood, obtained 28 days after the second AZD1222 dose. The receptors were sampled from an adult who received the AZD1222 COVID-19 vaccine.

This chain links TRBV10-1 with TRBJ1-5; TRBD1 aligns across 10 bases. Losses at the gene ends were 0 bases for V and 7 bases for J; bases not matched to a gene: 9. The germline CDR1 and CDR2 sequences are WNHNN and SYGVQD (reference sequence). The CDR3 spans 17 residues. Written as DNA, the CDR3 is TGCGCCAGCAGTGAGTCCCGGGACAGGGGACGGTACCAGCCCCAGCATTTT. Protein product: CASSESRDRGRYQPQHF.

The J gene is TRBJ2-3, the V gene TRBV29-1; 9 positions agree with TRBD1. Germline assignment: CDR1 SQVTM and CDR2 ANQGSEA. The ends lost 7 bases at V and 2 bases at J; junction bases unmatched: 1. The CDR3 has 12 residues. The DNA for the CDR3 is TGCAGCGGGGACAGGGACACAGATACGCAGTATTTT. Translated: CSGDRDTDTQYF.

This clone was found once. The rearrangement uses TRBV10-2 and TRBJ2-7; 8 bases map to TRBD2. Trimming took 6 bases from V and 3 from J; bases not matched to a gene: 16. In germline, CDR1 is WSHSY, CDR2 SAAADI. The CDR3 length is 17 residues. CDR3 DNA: TGCGCCAGCAGGGAGACTGCTTTCGGGCTAGCGGGCTACGAGCAGTACTTC. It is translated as CASRETAFGLAGYEQYF.

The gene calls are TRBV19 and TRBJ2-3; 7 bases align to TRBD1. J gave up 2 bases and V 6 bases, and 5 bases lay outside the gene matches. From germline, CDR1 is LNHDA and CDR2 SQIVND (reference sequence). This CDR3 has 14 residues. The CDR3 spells CASRDRDYTDTQYF. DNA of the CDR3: TGTGCCAGTAGAGACAGGGATTACACAGATACGCAGTATTTT.

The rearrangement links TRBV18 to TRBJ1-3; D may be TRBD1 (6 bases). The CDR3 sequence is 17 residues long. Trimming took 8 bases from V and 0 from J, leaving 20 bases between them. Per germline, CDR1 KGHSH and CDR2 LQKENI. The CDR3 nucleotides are TGTGCCAGCCGCGCCGTGATGGGGGCCGGCTCTGGAAACACCATATATTTT. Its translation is CASRAVMGAGSGNTIYF. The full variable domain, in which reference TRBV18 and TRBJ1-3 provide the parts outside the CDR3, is NAGVMQNPRHLVRRRGQEARLRCSPMKGHSHVYWYRQLPEEGLKFMVYLQKENIIDESGMPKERFSAEFPKEGPSILRIQQVVRGDSAAYFCASRAVMGAGSGNTIYFGEGSWLTVV.

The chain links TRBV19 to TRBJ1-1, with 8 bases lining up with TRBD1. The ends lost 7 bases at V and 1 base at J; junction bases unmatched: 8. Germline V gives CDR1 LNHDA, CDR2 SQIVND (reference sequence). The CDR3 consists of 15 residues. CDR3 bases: TGTGCCAGTAAAAACTCAGGGGGCGGGAACACTGAAGCTTTCTTT. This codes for CASKNSGGGNTEAFF.

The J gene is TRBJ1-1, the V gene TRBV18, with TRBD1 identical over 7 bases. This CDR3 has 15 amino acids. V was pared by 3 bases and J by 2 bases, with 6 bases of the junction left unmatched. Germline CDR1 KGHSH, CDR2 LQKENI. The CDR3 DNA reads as TGTGCCAGCTCACCCGTCAGACAGGGAAACACTGAAGCTTTCTTT. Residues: CASSPVRQGNTEAFF. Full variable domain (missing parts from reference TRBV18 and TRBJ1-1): NAGVMQNPRHLVRRRGQEARLRCSPMKGHSHVYWYRQLPEEGLKFMVYLQKENIIDESGMPKERFSAEFPKEGPSILRIQQVVRGDSAAYFCASSPVRQGNTEAFFGQGTRLTVV.

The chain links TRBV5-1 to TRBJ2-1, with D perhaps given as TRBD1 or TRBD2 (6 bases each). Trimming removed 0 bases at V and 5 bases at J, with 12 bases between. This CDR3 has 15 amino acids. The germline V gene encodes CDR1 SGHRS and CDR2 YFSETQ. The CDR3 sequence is CASSLGRGPNNEQFF. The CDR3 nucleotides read TGCGCCAGCAGCTTGGGTCGGGGGCCAAACAATGAGCAGTTCTTC.